The rows below give T cell receptor beta chains drawn from one sample of a study of identical twins. TCRdb recomputed calls from the 5' RACE reads with MiXCR, one row per CDR3 protein. The table includes 500,000 or so distinct CDR3 sequences, roughly a fifth detected once. These data were likewise used in another study, on T cells expressing NK-cell markers.

The sequenced sample was CD4+ T cells sorted from blood. The receptor set was obtained from a woman aged 18-35 years in good health. Each CDR3 is given with its conserved first and last residue. The D gene is left open where the match is weak. Only part of the rows carry a size: once, few, many, or a class if the clone is expanded.

V	J	length	D	size	DNA	CDR3
TRBV3-1	TRBJ2-4	17	TRBD2	few	TGTGCCAGCAGCCCAAGGACTAGCGGGGGGAACAAAAACATTCAGTACTTC	CASSPRTSGGNKNIQYF
TRBV12-3/TRBV12-4	TRBJ1-3	14	-	few	TGTGCCAGCAGCGACCGGGCCTCTGGAAACACCATATATTTT	CASSDRASGNTIYF
TRBV7-6	TRBJ2-7	18	TRBD1	few	TGTGCCAGCAGCTTAGATACTAAGTTTGGGGGACAGGGTTACGAGCAGTACTTC	CASSLDTKFGGQGYEQYF
TRBV2	TRBJ2-4	16	-	-	TGTGCCAGCAGTGAAAGTCCCAGGGGAGGTCAAAACATTCAGTACTTC	CASSESPRGGQNIQYF
TRBV7-9	TRBJ1-2	12	-	-	TGTGCCAGCAGCTCCTCGTTTCATGGCTACACCTTC	CASSSSFHGYTF
TRBV7-8	TRBJ1-4	13	-	-	TGTGCCAGCACCGAAAGGATACGAGAAAAACTGTTTTTT	CASTERIREKLFF
TRBV25-1	TRBJ2-5	14	TRBD2	-	TGTGCCAGCAGTAAAGCGGGGGCCCAAGAGACCCAGTACTTC	CASSKAGAQETQYF
TRBV25-1	TRBJ2-1	11	-	-	TGTGCCAGCAGTGGGGTGGAGGAGCAGTTCTTC	CASSGVEEQFF
TRBV30	TRBJ2-1	13	-	once	TGTGCCTGGAGTGTCGAGGGAGGCTGGGTGCAGTTCTTC	CAWSVEGGWVQFF
TRBV6-5	TRBJ1-3	12	-	few	TGTGCCAGCGGAGTTACAGGAAACACCATATATTTT	CASGVTGNTIYF
TRBV5-6	TRBJ2-7	12	-	many	TGTGCCAGCCAGTACTATCAGGGGGAGCAGTACTTC	CASQYYQGEQYF
TRBV9	TRBJ2-3	15	TRBD2	-	TGTGCCAGCAGCGTAAGCGGGACTAGCGGCGATACGCAGTATTTT	CASSVSGTSGDTQYF
TRBV5-5	TRBJ2-7	14	TRBD2	few	TGTGCCAGCAGCCCCGGGACTAGGGGGTACGAGCAGTACTTC	CASSPGTRGYEQYF
TRBV29-1	TRBJ2-3	14	-	-	TGCAGCGCCGCGATCGGACGAAGGACAGATACGCAGTATTTT	CSAAIGRRTDTQYF
TRBV24-1	TRBJ2-1	12	-	many	TGTGCCACCAGTGATATGGGCAGGGTGCAGTTCTTC	CATSDMGRVQFF
TRBV6-1	TRBJ1-1	15	TRBD1	-	TGTGCCAGCAGTCGGGGGGGACAGCGGTACACTGAAGCTTTCTTT	CASSRGGQRYTEAFF
TRBV7-2	TRBJ2-5	16	TRBD1	few	TGTGCCAGCAGCTTAAGAGGGACAGGGGTTTGGGGGACCCAGTACTTC	CASSLRGTGVWGTQYF
TRBV3-1	TRBJ2-1	14	-	-	TGTGCCAGCAGCCAAGAGGGGCGCGCCAATGAGCAGTTCTTC	CASSQEGRANEQFF
TRBV18	TRBJ2-3	12	-	-	TGTGCCAGCTCACCGTTGTTAGATACGCAGTATTTT	CASSPLLDTQYF